Sequencing of this TCR beta chain was carried out in a study of Ad26.COV2.S vaccination and SARS-CoV-2 variants. Study findings and constraints: Vaccine and placebo recipients had comparable breadth of non-spike TCRs.

Concerning this clone itself: Its antigen remains unknown.

V lost 4 bases, J lost 1 base, and 11 bases lay in between. Germline V CDR1 and CDR2: MGHRA, YSYEKL. CDR3 length equals 14 residues. TCRdb keeps only in-frame clones here, not all; method: immunoSEQ multiplex PCR. The sample lists a few hundred thousand clones, 88% occurring once. Treatment in this sample: roughly 20 received Ad26.COV2.S at low or high dose, single or two shots; about 5 received placebo; per-sample allocation not given. Sampling was done on day 63 after the first vaccine or placebo injection. Whoever gave the sample was an adult aged 18-55 years in Boston. The sample in question was peripheral blood, obtained in a trial of Ad26.COV2.S vaccine versus placebo. The rearrangement joins TRBV4-1 to TRBJ2-7, with D possibly TRBD1 on 5 matching bases. This clonotype was obtained from a person between 18 and 59 years old who received the Ad26.COV2.S COVID-19 vaccine or a placebo. The CDR3 nucleotides read TGCGCCAGCAGCCGAGGACAAGCTTCCTACGAGCAGTACTTC. This translates into CASSRGQASYEQYF.